The 28 T cell receptor beta chains given below trace back to one sample, sequenced in a study of Ad26.COV2.S vaccination and SARS-CoV-2 variants. Assay: immunoSEQ multiplex PCR; the TCRdb copy retains only in-frame clones and omits some. The sample carries 450,000 to 550,000 clones, roughly 87% recorded once. Treatment specified: 15 to 20 received Ad26.COV2.S at low or high dose, single or two shots; about five received placebo; per-sample allocation not given. The samples date from day 63 after the first vaccine or placebo injection. Sequencing was performed on peripheral blood, taken in a trial of Ad26.COV2.S vaccine versus placebo. These receptors were collected from a person between 18 and 60 years old who received the Ad26.COV2.S COVID-19 vaccine or a placebo.

This clone was counted between two and nine times. This chain links TRBV5-8 with TRBJ1-1; TRBD1 matches 7 bases. With V trimmed by 8 bases and J by 0 bases, 19 bases remained unmatched. Germline CDR1 is SGHTS and CDR2 is YDEGEE. This CDR3 comprises 18 residues. Written as DNA, the CDR3 is TGTGCCAGTCCCTGGGGCCTTGTGGCAGGGGGAATGAACACTGAAGCTTTCTTT. The encoded protein is CASPWGLVAGGMNTEAFF. Drawing the rest from reference TRBV5-8 and TRBJ1-1, the complete variable domain is EAGVTQSPTHLIKTRGQQATLRCSPISGHTSVYWYQQALGLGLQFLLWYDEGEERNRGNFPPRFSGRQFPNYSSELNVNALELEDSALYLCASPWGLVAGGMNTEAFFGQGTRLTVV.

The rearrangement uses TRBV11-3 and TRBJ1-3; D might be TRBD1 (6 bases). The germline CDR1 and CDR2 sequences are SGHNT and YENEEA. The CDR3 length is 15 residues. Trimming took 5 bases from V and 4 from J, leaving 15 bases between them. This CDR3 is CASSGVGGAGNTIYF. The DNA for the CDR3 is TGTGCCAGCAGCGGAGTCGGGGGCGCAGGAAACACCATATATTTT.

In nucleotides, the CDR3 is TGTGCCAGCAGCCGACGACAGTTTAGCTACGAGCAGTACTTC. Its protein product is CASSRRQFSYEQYF. The V gene is TRBV27, the J gene TRBJ2-7, with a weak D call TRBD1 (5 bases). There are 14 residues in the CDR3. Trimming removed 6 bases from V and 3 bases from J, with 15 bases in between. Germline V lookup: CDR1 MNHEY, CDR2 SMNVEV (reference sequence).

The chain carries TRBV6-5 and TRBJ1-1; no definite D call. CDR1 MNHEY and CDR2 SVGAGI come from the germline V gene. V was pared by 0 bases and J by 3 bases, with 5 bases between. The CDR3 totals 13 residues. The CDR3 is CASSYSVHTEAFF. CDR3 nucleotide sequence: TGTGCCAGCAGTTACTCTGTCCACACTGAAGCTTTCTTT.

The rearrangement links TRBV7-3 to TRBJ2-1; 13 bases are shared with TRBD2. The CDR3 consists of 16 residues. Looked up from germline, CDR1 is SGHTA and CDR2 is FQGTGA. V dropped 5 bases and J dropped 2; count of bases not matched to a gene: 3. In nucleotides, the CDR3 is TGTGCCAGCAGCCGGACTAGCGGGGGAACCTACAATGAGCAGTTCTTC. Translation gives CASSRTSGGTYNEQFF.

The V call is TRBV10-3, the J call TRBJ2-5, with TRBD1 identical over 10 bases. Per the germline V gene, CDR1 is ENHRY and CDR2 is SYGVKD. The CDR3 is 15 amino acids. V lost 1 base to trimming and J lost 2 bases; unmatched junction nucleotides: 1. The CDR3 sequence: CAISEWDRGQETQYF. The CDR3 coding sequence is TGTGCCATCAGTGAGTGGGACAGGGGTCAAGAGACCCAGTACTTC.

This clone was observed once. This chain connects TRBV5-6 to TRBJ1-1; D unresolved. CDR3 size: 15 residues. V gave up 3 bases and J gave up 4 bases, with 16 bases separating them. Germline values: CDR1 SGHDT, CDR2 YYEEEE. CDR3 sequence: CASSSHPAGRTEAFF. The DNA of the CDR3 is TGTGCCAGCAGCTCCCACCCCGCAGGCCGCACTGAAGCTTTCTTT.

V gene TRBV4-3 combines with J gene TRBJ1-2; the D gene is possibly TRBD1 (5 bases). The CDR3 sequence is 13 residues long. Germline CDR1 is LGHNA and CDR2 is YSLEER. The V end lost 4 bases, the J end lost 13 bases, and 19 bases lay between the germline ends. The CDR3 loop is CASSLQNGGGCTF. CDR3 nucleotide sequence: TGCGCCAGCAGCCTACAAAACGGGGGAGGGTGCACCTTC.

The rearrangement links TRBV3-1 (or the pseudogene TRBV3-2) to TRBJ2-3; TRBD2 is a possible D gene (5 bases). Germline V gene lookup returns CDR1 LGHDT and CDR2 YNNKEL (reference sequence). Trimming cost V 1 base and J 8 bases, with 7 bases left between them. The CDR3 runs to 12 residues. CDR3 loop: CASSQGTGTQYF. In DNA form, the CDR3 reads TGTGCCAGCAGCCAAGGGACTGGTACGCAGTATTTT.

The chain links TRBV5-1 to TRBJ2-7, with D perhaps TRBD2 (5 bases). The CDR3 is 12 residues long. Deletions cut 4 bases from V and 2 bases from J, with 7 bases between. Germline CDR1 SGHRS, CDR2 YFSETQ. The CDR3 DNA follows: TGCGCCAGCAGCCCCGGGGCCTACGAGCAGTACTTC. This sequence encodes CASSPGAYEQYF.

The V and J genes are TRBV5-4 and TRBJ1-2; the D is unclear. Germline V CDR1 and CDR2: SGHNT, YYREEE (reference sequence). The CDR3 sequence is 13 residues long. Trimming cost V 0 bases and J 8 bases, with 11 bases left between them. CDR3 coding DNA: TGTGCCAGCAGCTTGGGGCCCCCGAGAGGCTACACCTTC. Its translation is CASSLGPPRGYTF.

The V gene is TRBV5-1, the J gene TRBJ2-7; TRBD1 matches at 8 bases. With V trimmed by 4 bases and J by 5 bases, 14 bases remained unmatched. The CDR3 has 16 residues. Germline V gene sequence: CDR1 SGHRS, CDR2 YFSETQ. CDR3 sequence (DNA): TGCGCCAGCAGCCCGTACAGGGGGAATTATAGGGACGAGCAGTACGTC. Encoded protein: CASSPYRGNYRDEQYV.

V usage is TRBV6-1 and J usage is TRBJ2-7; TRBD2 might be the D (5 bases). The V and J ends lost 0 bases and 4 bases respectively, with 16 bases between them. Germline CDR1 MNHNS, CDR2 SASEGT. This CDR3 is 16 amino acids long. CDR3 in DNA: TGTGCCAGCAGTGAAGCGGCTCGGGGAGCCCAGTACGAGCAGTACGTC. As protein: CASSEAARGAQYEQYV.

The rearrangement uses TRBV5-1 and TRBJ2-2; D is unclear. This CDR3 is built from 16 residues. CDR1 is SGHRS, CDR2 YFSETQ, per germline. V was trimmed by 0 bases and J by 1 base, leaving 10 bases between them. In DNA, the CDR3 is TGCGCCAGCAGCTTGGCCCCGGCTGAGAACACCGGGGAGCTGTTTTTT. Amino acid sequence: CASSLAPAENTGELFF. The whole variable domain, filled in from reference TRBV5-1 and TRBJ2-2, reads KAGVTQTPRYLIKTRGQQVTLSCSPISGHRSVSWYQQTPGQGLQFLFEYFSETQRNKGNFPGRFSGRQFSNSRSEMNVSTLELGDSALYLCASSLAPAENTGELFFGEGSRLTVL.

The chain links TRBV18 to TRBJ1-2; D possibly corresponds to TRBD1 (5 bases). The CDR3 runs 13 residues. Trimming cost V 6 bases and J 3 bases, with 11 bases left between them. Germline CDR1 and CDR2: KGHSH and LQKENI. CDR3 loop: CASSRDLDYGYTF. CDR3 DNA sequence: TGTGCCAGCTCTCGGGACCTGGACTATGGCTACACCTTC.

The chain couples TRBV16 to TRBJ1-1, with TRBD1 identical over 7 bases. The CDR3 spans 16 residues. V lost 4 bases to trimming and J lost 3 bases; unmatched junction nucleotides: 11. Germline CDR1 reads KGHSY; CDR2 reads FQNENV. The CDR3 DNA reads as TGTGCCAGCAGCCCGTCAAGGGGGCGACTCGACACTGAAGCTTTCTTT. It yields the protein CASSPSRGRLDTEAFF.

V gene TRBV30 combines with J gene TRBJ1-5; D is unclear. The CDR3 covers 15 residues. The V and J ends lost 1 base and 5 bases respectively, with 15 bases between them. Germline V lookup: CDR1 GTSNPN, CDR2 SVGIG (reference sequence). The DNA of the CDR3 is TGTGCCTGGAGTGGTACGGGGTCAGTTGATCAGCCCCAGCATTTT. Its protein is CAWSGTGSVDQPQHF.

J is TRBJ2-1 and V is TRBV19; 9 nucleotides agree with TRBD2. The CDR3 has 14 residues. The J segment lost 7 bases and the V segment lost 7 bases, leaving 8 bases of the junction unmatched. Germline-derived CDR1 and CDR2 are LNHDA and SQIVND (reference sequence). CDR3 DNA sequence: TGTGCCAGTACTAGCGGGGAGACGTGGAATGAGCAGTTCTTC. Translated, it gives CASTSGETWNEQFF.

This sequence joins TRBV3-1 (or the pseudogene TRBV3-2) and TRBJ2-6; 10 bases line up with TRBD1. The CDR3 is 17 amino acids. From germline, CDR1 is LGHDT and CDR2 YNNKEL (reference sequence). Unmatched junction bases numbered 2, after V lost 1 base and J lost 2 bases. CDR3 sequence reads: CASSQGTGGTGANVLTF. DNA of the CDR3: TGTGCCAGCAGCCAAGGGACAGGGGGTACTGGGGCCAACGTCCTGACTTTC.

In this sample, this clone turned up once. This rearrangement joins TRBV2 to TRBJ2-7, with 9 bases fitting TRBD1. J lost 4 bases, V lost 9 bases, and 7 bases had no gene match. The CDR3 sequence is 13 residues long. Germline lookup yields CDR1 SNHLY and CDR2 FYNNEI. The CDR3 protein is CASATGGIYEQYF. DNA for the CDR3: TGTGCCAGTGCGACAGGGGGGATTTACGAGCAGTACTTC.

V gene TRBV28 combines with J gene TRBJ2-5, with 8 bases fitting TRBD2. The CDR3 spans 14 residues. Germline-derived CDR1 and CDR2 are MDHEN and SYDVKM. With V trimmed by 6 bases and J by 2 bases, 5 bases remained unmatched. The CDR3 nucleotides are TGTGCCAGCAGCCCTCAGCGGGGGCAAGAGACCCAGTACTTC. Translated: CASSPQRGQETQYF.

The genes are TRBV5-1 and TRBJ2-5; possible D gene TRBD2, 6 bases. CDR1 is SGHRS and CDR2 is YFSETQ in the germline V gene. This CDR3 spans 17 amino acids. The ends were cut back, 0 bases at V and 5 bases at J, with 20 bases in the middle. The CDR3 DNA reads as TGCGCCAGCAGCTTGGTGTCGGGAGCGCTGGTTAGGGAGACCCAGTACTTC. Translation: CASSLVSGALVRETQYF.

The rearrangement joins TRBV18 to TRBJ2-2, with D perhaps assigned TRBD1 or TRBD2 (5 bases each). The V and J ends lost 2 bases and 6 bases respectively, with 7 bases between them. Germline CDR1 is KGHSH and CDR2 is LQKENI. CDR3 length: 13 residues. The CDR3 coding sequence is TGTGCCAGCTCACCAAGAGGGGCCGGGGAGCTGTTTTTT. It encodes CASSPRGAGELFF.

The chain combines TRBV19 with TRBJ2-1; tentatively, D is TRBD2 (6 bases). V gave up 1 base and J gave up 4 bases, with 20 bases separating them. The CDR3 is 18 residues long. Germline-derived CDR1 and CDR2 are LNHDA and SQIVND (reference sequence). CDR3 sequence (DNA): TGTGCCAGTAGTATAGGGGGACCTACGGCGGGGAGTTACAATGAGCAGTTCTTC. Translating gives CASSIGGPTAGSYNEQFF.

The chain combines TRBV28 with TRBJ1-1; D uncertain. Germline V gene sequence: CDR1 MDHEN, CDR2 SYDVKM. The CDR3 extends over 15 amino acids. Trimming removed 10 bases at V and 1 base at J, with 19 bases between. The CDR3 spells CATQTRGGRNTEAFF. The CDR3 nucleotides are TGTGCCACCCAGACCCGGGGTGGCCGGAACACTGAAGCTTTCTTT.

This clone appeared once. The chain joins TRBV30 to TRBJ2-1; 9 positions agree with TRBD1. The CDR3 covers 14 residues. With 5 bases clipped from V and 3 bases from J, the junction kept 5 bases outside the gene matches. Germline V gives CDR1 GTSNPN, CDR2 SVGIG (reference sequence). The CDR3 loop reads CAWSPGQGYNEQFF. The CDR3 region has the DNA TGTGCCTGGTCACCGGGACAGGGCTACAATGAGCAGTTCTTC.

The chain is built from TRBV7-9 and TRBJ1-1; D gene unclear. Trimming pared 3 bases from V and 0 bases from J, leaving 5 bases between. This CDR3 spans 13 amino acids. Germline V gene sequence: CDR1 SEHNR, CDR2 FQNEAQ (reference sequence). CDR3 residues: CASSFSMNTEAFF. The CDR3 bases are TGTGCCAGCAGCTTTTCGATGAACACTGAAGCTTTCTTT.

This sequence joins TRBV28 and TRBJ2-7, with D perhaps matching TRBD1 (6 bases). The CDR3 has 18 amino acids. CDR1 and CDR2 (germline): MDHEN, SYDVKM. Trimming removed 2 bases from V and 3 bases from J, with 23 bases in between. The CDR3 sequence: CASSLSLRDTHSFYEQYF. CDR3 nucleotides: TGTGCCAGCAGTTTAAGTTTACGGGACACCCACTCCTTCTACGAGCAGTACTTC. Variable domain in full (rest from reference TRBV28 and TRBJ2-7): DVKVTQSSRYLVKRTGEKVFLECVQDMDHENMFWYRQDPGLGLRLIYFSYDVKMKEKGDIPEGYSVSREKKERFSLILESASTNQTSMYLCASSLSLRDTHSFYEQYFGPGTRLTVT.